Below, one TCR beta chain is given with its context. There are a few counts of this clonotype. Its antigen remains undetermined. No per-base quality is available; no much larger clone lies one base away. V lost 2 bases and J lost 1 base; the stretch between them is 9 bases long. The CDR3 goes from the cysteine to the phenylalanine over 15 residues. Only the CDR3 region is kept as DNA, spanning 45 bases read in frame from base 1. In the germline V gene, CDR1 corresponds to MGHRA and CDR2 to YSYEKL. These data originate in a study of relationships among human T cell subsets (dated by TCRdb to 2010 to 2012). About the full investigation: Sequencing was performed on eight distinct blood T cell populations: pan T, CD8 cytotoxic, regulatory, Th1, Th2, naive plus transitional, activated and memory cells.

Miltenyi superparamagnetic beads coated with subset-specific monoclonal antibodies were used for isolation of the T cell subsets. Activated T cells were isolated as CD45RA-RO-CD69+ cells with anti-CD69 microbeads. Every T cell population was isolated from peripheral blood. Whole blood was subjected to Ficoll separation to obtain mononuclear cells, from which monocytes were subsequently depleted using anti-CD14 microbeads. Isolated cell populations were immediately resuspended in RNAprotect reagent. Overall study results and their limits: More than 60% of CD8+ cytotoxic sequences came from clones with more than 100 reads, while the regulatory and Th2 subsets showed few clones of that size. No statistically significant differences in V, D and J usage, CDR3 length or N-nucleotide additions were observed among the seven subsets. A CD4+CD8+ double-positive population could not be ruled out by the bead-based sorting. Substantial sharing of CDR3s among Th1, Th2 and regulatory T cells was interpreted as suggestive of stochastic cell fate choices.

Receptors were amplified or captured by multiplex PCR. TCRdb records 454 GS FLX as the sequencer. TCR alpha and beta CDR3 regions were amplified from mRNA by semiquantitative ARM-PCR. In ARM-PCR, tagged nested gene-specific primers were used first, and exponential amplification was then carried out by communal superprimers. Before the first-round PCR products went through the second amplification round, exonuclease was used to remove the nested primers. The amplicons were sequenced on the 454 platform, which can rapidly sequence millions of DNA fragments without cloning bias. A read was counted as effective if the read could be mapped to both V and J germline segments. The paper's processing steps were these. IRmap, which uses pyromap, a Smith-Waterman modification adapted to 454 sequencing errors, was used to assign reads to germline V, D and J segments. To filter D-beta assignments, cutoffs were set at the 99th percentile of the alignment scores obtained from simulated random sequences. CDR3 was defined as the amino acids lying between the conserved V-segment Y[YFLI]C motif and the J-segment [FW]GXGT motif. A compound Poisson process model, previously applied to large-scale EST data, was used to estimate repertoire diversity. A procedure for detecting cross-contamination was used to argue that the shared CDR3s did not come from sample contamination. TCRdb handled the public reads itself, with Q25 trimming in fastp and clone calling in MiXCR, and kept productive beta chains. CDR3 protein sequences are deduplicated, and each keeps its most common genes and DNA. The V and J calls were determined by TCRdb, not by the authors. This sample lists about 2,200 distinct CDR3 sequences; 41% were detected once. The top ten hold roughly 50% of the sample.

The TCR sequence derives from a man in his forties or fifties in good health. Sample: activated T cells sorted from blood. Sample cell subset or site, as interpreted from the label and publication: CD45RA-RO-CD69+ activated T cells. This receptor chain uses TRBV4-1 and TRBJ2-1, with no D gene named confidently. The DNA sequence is TGCGCCAGCAGCCAACAGACTCTGTCCTACAATGAGCAGTTCTTC. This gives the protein CASSQQTLSYNEQFF.